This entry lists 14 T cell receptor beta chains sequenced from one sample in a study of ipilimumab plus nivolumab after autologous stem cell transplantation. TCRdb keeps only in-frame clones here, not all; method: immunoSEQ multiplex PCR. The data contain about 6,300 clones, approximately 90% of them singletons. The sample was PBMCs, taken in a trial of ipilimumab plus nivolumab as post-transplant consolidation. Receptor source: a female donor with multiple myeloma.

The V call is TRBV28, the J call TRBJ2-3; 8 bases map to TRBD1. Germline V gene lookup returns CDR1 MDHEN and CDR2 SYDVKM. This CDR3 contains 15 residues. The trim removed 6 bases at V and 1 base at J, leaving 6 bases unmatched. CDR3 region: CASSQGAGGTDTQYF. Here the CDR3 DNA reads TGTGCCAGCAGCCAGGGGGCAGGTGGCACAGATACGCAGTATTTT.

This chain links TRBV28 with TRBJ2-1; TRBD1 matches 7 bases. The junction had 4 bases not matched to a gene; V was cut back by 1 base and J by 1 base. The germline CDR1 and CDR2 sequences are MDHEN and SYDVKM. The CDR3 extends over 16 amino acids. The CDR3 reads CASSLSRTGSYNEQFF. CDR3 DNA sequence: TGTGCCAGCAGTTTATCCCGGACAGGTTCCTACAATGAGCAGTTCTTC. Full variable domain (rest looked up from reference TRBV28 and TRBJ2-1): DVKVTQSSRYLVKRTGEKVFLECVQDMDHENMFWYRQDPGLGLRLIYFSYDVKMKEKGDIPEGYSVSREKKERFSLILESASTNQTSMYLCASSLSRTGSYNEQFFGPGTRLTVL.

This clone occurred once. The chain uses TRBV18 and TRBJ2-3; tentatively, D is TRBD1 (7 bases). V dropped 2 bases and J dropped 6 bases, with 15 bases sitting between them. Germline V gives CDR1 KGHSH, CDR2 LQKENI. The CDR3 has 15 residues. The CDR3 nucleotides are TGTGCCAGCTCACCAAACGCAGGGGGGCAGGATACGCAGTATTTT. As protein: CASSPNAGGQDTQYF.

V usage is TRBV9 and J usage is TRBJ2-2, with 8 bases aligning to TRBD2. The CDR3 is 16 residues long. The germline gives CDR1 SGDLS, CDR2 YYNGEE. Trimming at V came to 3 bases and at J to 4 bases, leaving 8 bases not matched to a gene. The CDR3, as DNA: TGTGCCAGCAGCGGGACCTCGGGGGGGGCCACCGGGGAGCTGTTTTTT. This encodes CASSGTSGGATGELFF. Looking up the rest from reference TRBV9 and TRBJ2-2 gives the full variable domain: DSGVTQTPKHLITATGQRVTLRCSPRSGDLSVYWYQQSLDQGLQFLIQYYNGEERAKGNILERFSAQQFPDLHSELNLSSLELGDSALYFCASSGTSGGATGELFFGEGSRLTVL.

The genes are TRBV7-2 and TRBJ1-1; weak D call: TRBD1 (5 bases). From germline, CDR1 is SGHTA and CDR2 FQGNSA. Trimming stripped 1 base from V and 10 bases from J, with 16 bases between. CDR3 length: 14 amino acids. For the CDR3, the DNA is TGTGCCAGCAGCTTAGTTGATCGGGCAGGGCGAGCTTTCTTT. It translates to CASSLVDRAGRAFF.

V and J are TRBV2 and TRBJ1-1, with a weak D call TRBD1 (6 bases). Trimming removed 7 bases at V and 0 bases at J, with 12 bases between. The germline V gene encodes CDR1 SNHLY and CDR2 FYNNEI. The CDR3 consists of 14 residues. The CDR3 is CASKGTGMNTEAFF. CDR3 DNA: TGTGCCAGCAAAGGCACAGGGATGAACACTGAAGCTTTCTTT. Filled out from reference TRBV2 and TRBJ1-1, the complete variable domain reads EPEVTQTPSHQVTQMGQEVILRCVPISNHLYFYWYRQILGQKVEFLVSFYNNEISEKSEIFDDQFSVERPDGSNFTLKIRSTKLEDSAMYFCASKGTGMNTEAFFGQGTRLTVV.

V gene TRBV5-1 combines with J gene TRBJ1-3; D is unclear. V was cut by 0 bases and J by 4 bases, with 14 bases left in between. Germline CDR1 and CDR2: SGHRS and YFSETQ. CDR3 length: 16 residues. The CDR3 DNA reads TGCGCCAGCAGCTTGGAAACGGGAGTGGCCGGAAACACCATATATTTT. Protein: CASSLETGVAGNTIYF.

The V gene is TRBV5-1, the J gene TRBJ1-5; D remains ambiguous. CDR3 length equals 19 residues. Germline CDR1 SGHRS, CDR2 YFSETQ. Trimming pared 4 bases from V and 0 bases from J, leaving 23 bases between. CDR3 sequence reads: CASSPPRRWEEDSNQPQHF. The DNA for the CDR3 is TGCGCCAGCAGCCCACCCCGCCGGTGGGAGGAGGATAGCAATCAGCCCCAGCATTTT.

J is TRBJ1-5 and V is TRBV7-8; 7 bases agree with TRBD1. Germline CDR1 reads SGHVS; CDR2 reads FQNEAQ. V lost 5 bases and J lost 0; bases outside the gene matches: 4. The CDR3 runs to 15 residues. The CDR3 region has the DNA TGTGCCAGCAGCCGGGGACAGTATAGCAATCAGCCCCAGCATTTT. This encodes CASSRGQYSNQPQHF. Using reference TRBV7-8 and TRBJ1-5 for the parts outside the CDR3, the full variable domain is GAGVSQSPRYKVAKRGQDVALRCDPISGHVSLFWYQQALGQGPEFLTYFQNEAQLDKSGLPSDRFFAERPEGSVSTLKIQRTQQEDSAVYLCASSRGQYSNQPQHFGDGTRLSIL.

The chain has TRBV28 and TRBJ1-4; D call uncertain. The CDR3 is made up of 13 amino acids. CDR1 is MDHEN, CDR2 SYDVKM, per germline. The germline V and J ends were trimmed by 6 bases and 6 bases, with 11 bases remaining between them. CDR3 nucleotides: TGTGCCAGCAGAACACTACTAGATGAAAAACTGTTTTTT. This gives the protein CASRTLLDEKLFF.

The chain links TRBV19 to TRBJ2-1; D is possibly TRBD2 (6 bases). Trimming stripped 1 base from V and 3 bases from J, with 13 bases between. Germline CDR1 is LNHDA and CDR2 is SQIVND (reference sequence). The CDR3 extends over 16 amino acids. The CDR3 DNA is TGTGCCAGTAGTATAGGTGGGGGAGGTAACTACAATGAGCAGTTCTTC. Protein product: CASSIGGGGNYNEQFF.

CDR3 region: CASSLTGRDYTF. The CDR3 nucleotides read TGTGCCAGCAGTTTAACGGGGAGAGACTACACCTTC. V gene TRBV28 combines with J gene TRBJ1-2; D gene unclear. CDR3 size: 12 residues. Germline V gene data show CDR1 as MDHEN and CDR2 as SYDVKM. Trimming took off 2 bases at V and 10 bases at J, with 11 bases between the two ends.

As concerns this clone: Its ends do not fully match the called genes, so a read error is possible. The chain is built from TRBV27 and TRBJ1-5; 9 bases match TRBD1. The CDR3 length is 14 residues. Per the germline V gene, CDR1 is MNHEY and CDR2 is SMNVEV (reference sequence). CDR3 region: CAGSSGTGNQPQHF. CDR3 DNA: TGTGCCGGCAGTTCCGGGACAGGGAATCAACCCCAGCATTTT.

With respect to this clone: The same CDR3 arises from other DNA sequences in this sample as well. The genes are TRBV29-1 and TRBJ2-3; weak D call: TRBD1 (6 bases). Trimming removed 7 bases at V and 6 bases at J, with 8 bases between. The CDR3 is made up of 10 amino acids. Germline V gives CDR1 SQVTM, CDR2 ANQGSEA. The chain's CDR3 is CSGRGDTQYF. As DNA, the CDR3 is TGCAGCGGAAGGGGGGATACGCAGTATTTT.